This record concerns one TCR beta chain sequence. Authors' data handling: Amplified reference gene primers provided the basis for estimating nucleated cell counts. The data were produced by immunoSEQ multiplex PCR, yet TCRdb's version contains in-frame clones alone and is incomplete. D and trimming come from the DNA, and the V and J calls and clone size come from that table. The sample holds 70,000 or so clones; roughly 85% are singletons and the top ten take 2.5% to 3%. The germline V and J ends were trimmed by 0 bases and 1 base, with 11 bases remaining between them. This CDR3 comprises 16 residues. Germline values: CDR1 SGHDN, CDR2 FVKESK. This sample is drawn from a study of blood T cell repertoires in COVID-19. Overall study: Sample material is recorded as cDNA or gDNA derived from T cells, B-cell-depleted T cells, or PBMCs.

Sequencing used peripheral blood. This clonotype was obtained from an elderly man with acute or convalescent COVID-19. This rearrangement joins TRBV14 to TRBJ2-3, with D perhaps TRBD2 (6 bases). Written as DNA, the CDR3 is TGTGCCAGCAGCCAAGATGGAGGGATCGGCACAGATACGCAGTATTTT. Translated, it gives CASSQDGGIGTDTQYF.